These 10 T cell receptor beta chains were all obtained from the same sample, sequenced in a study. One entry per CDR3 protein results from TCRdb running MiXCR on the 5' RACE reads. There are roughly 270 distinct CDR3 sequences in the sample; 5.5% to 7% occur only once, and 80% to 90% lies in the top ten. The sequencing input was effector memory T cells from blood PBMCs. Noted subset: effector memory CD4+ T cells. These receptor sequences come from a female donor with HIV.

Relative to its sample, this clonotype is medium-sized (0.01 to 0.1%). This sequence joins TRBV30 and TRBJ1-5; TRBD1 matches at 8 bases. The CDR3 is made up of 15 amino acids. The V gene end was trimmed by 2 bases and the J gene end by 5 bases; junction bases not matched to a gene: 8. CDR1 is GTSNPN, CDR2 SVGIG, per germline (reference sequence). Written as DNA, the CDR3 is TGTGCCTGGAGTCCCCCAGGGGGCACCTATCAGCCCCAGCATTTT. Protein sequence: CAWSPPGGTYQPQHF.

By its share, this clonotype is medium-sized (0.01 to 0.1%). The chain combines TRBV10-1 with TRBJ2-7; 8 bases are shared with TRBD1. This CDR3 has 15 residues. Germline V gives CDR1 WNHNN, CDR2 SYGVQD (reference sequence). Losses at the gene ends were 6 bases for V and 4 bases for J; bases not matched to a gene: 11. CDR3 loop: CASRIDRGLWYEQYV. The CDR3 DNA reads TGCGCCAGCAGGATAGACAGGGGCCTCTGGTACGAGCAGTACGTC.

In its sample, this clonotype is medium-sized. The chain couples TRBV12-3 or TRBV12-4 to TRBJ1-6, with 9 bases fitting TRBD1. The V and J ends lost 7 bases and 9 bases, in that order; junction bases with no gene match: 7. The CDR3 is 14 amino acids. In DNA form, the CDR3 reads TGTGCCAGCACCACGGGACAGGGTCGTTCACCCCTCCACTTT. As protein: CASTTGQGRSPLHF.

This clonotype is categorized as medium-sized. The chain couples TRBV10-1 to TRBJ1-5; 10 nucleotides line up with TRBD1. V trimming: 2 bases; J trimming: 6 bases; junction bases outside the gene matches: 4. There are 15 residues in the CDR3. Germline V gene data show CDR1 as WNHNN and CDR2 as SYGVQD (reference sequence). In DNA, the CDR3 is TGCGCCAGCAGTGAGCCCCGGGACAGGGGTCAGCCCCAGCATTTT. The encoded protein is CASSEPRDRGQPQHF.

Sample share makes this clonotype large. The chain links TRBV6-2 or TRBV6-3 to TRBJ1-1, with 9 bases lining up with TRBD1. This CDR3 has 15 amino acids. J was trimmed by 4 bases and V by 2 bases; bases with no gene match: 5. CDR1 and CDR2 (germline): MNHEY, SVGEGT. The CDR3 spells CASSYARDRVTEAFF. DNA for the CDR3: TGTGCCAGCAGTTACGCCCGGGACAGGGTCACTGAAGCTTTCTTT.

This clonotype is medium-sized. This chain connects TRBV15 to TRBJ2-1; 7 bases line up with TRBD2. J gave up 4 bases and V 8 bases, and 11 bases lay outside the gene matches. Germline V CDR1 and CDR2: LNHNV, YYDKDF (reference sequence). The CDR3 sequence is 15 residues long. The CDR3 DNA follows: TGTGCCACCGCAGGAGGCTCTAGCGGTTACAATGAGCAGTTCTTC. Residues: CATAGGSSGYNEQFF.

This clonotype was seen only a few times. This rearrangement joins TRBV12-3 or TRBV12-4 to TRBJ1-6; D gene uncertain. CDR3 length: 13 amino acids. The V end was cut by 8 bases, the J end by 7 bases, with 12 bases between. The CDR3 reads CASREGKNSPLHF. The CDR3 coding sequence is TGTGCCAGCCGTGAGGGAAAAAATTCACCCCTCCACTTT.

There are a few counts of this clonotype. The V gene is TRBV7-8, the J gene TRBJ1-1; tentative D call: TRBD1 (5 bases). Between the trimmed V and J ends, which lost 4 bases and 6 bases, there was a span of 9 bases. CDR3 size: 12 residues. In germline, CDR1 is SGHVS, CDR2 FQNEAQ. CDR3 in amino acids: CASSSVGAEAFF. In DNA form, the CDR3 reads TGTGCCAGCAGCTCTGTGGGGGCTGAAGCTTTCTTT. Together with reference TRBV7-8 and TRBJ1-1, the CDR3 gives the full variable domain: GAGVSQSPRYKVAKRGQDVALRCDPISGHVSLFWYQQALGQGPEFLTYFQNEAQLDKSGLPSDRFFAERPEGSVSTLKIQRTQQEDSAVYLCASSSVGAEAFFGQGTRLTVV.

The chain is built from TRBV6-5 and TRBJ2-6, with a tentative D call TRBD2 (6 bases). The CDR3 loop spans 17 amino acids. Trimming took off 6 bases at V and 0 bases at J, with 15 bases between the two ends. Germline V gene lookup returns CDR1 MNHEY and CDR2 SVGAGI. The CDR3 spells CASSSFYGGSGANVLTF. The DNA for the CDR3 is TGTGCCAGCAGCTCCTTTTACGGGGGCTCTGGGGCCAACGTCCTGACTTTC.

This clonotype is deemed medium-sized (0.01 to 0.1%). CDR3 bases: TGTGCCAGCAGTTTATCGGGGGCAGGTCAGCCCCAGCATTTT. Amino acid sequence: CASSLSGAGQPQHF. The chain recombines TRBV27 with TRBJ1-5, with D maybe TRBD1 (6 bases). This CDR3 has 14 residues. The germline gives CDR1 MNHEY, CDR2 SMNVEV (reference sequence). V was clipped by 0 bases and J by 6 bases, with 9 bases between them.